This TCR beta chain was captured by sequencing in a study of cytomegalovirus exposure and HLA in healthy donors. Study-wide results and caveats: A few chains tied to CMV proved CMV antigen-specific in vitro. In an earlier analysis, most TCR beta V segments were productive about 87% or about 30% of the time. Cytomegalovirus association was listed for about 180 TCR beta chains.

In the PCR, 60 Vbeta and 13 Jbeta primers were used. As originally analysed: Later, an analysis found about 83 million unique TCR beta chains, and 9.5 million to 11 million of these were shared. Repertoires were generated with immunoSEQ multiplex PCR, while TCRdb's copy carries only in-frame clones and drops some. V and J calls and clone size come straight from that table; D and trimming were deduced from the DNA. The sample has under 300,000 clones, under 80% seen once. V was clipped by 4 bases and J by 4 bases; unmatched bases: 7. There are 14 residues in the CDR3. Germline assignment: CDR1 SGHAT and CDR2 FQNNGV. Comment on this clone: Its target is unknown.

The chain carries TRBV11-2 and TRBJ2-7; the match to TRBD1 covers 7 bases. The sequence came from a female donor in good health and CMV-seronegative. Sequencing was performed on PBMCs. The CDR3 sequence: CASSWPGQQYEQYF. In DNA form, the CDR3 reads TGTGCCAGCAGCTGGCCGGGACAGCAATACGAGCAGTACTTC.